This TCR beta chain originates from a study of metastatic and nonmetastatic thyroid tumors. CDR1 and CDR2 (germline): MDHEN, SYDVKM. Trimming stripped 5 bases from V and 3 bases from J, with 14 bases between. The CDR3 sequence is 15 residues long. Concerning this clone: Its target is not known. A much larger clonotype is one base distant, so this may be a read error. Other DNA sequences in this sample translate to the same CDR3.

Among the patients, none had received any treatment before thyroid surgery. TCRdb reprocessed the PCR reads via MiXCR. The top ten clones hold approximately 10% of a sample with 75,000 to 100,000 clones, roughly 13% of them seen once. Whole-study findings and limits: It was reportedly found that TCR beta diversity was significantly higher in malignant thyroid tumors than in benign nodules, a difference seen in both blood and tumor samples.

This receptor was taken from a female donor with papillary thyroid cancer or a benign thyroid nodule (not recorded which). Some clones in this sample may be carry-over from other donors' samples. Sequencing was carried out using blood. The chain is built from TRBV28 and TRBJ2-1; TRBD1 might be the D (6 bases). CDR3 amino acids: CASSPKWTVYNEQFF. CDR3 coding DNA: TGTGCCAGCAGTCCCAAATGGACAGTCTACAATGAGCAGTTCTTC.